Listed here are 26 T cell receptor beta chains from one sample, sequenced in a study of T-cell memory formation after mild COVID-19. TCRdb re-analysed the 5' RACE reads in MiXCR, keeping a single row per CDR3 protein. The sample shows around 260,000 distinct CDR3 sequences, under 20% of them seen only once. Input material: PBMCs or a T cell subset sorted from them (not recorded which). The receptors were sampled from a man aged 18 to 29 who had mild COVID-19 (a few samples of this study predate the infection). Cell type and time point are not known.

This clonotype was detected a few times. The V and J genes are TRBV4-3 and TRBJ2-2, with D perhaps given as TRBD1 or TRBD2 (5 bases each). The length of the CDR3 is 19 residues. V was pared by 4 bases and J by 5 bases, with 26 bases between. The germline gives CDR1 LGHNA, CDR2 YSLEER. CDR3 in amino acids: CASSPSQLGPEVPTGELFF. CDR3 DNA: TGCGCCAGCAGCCCAAGTCAATTGGGGCCGGAGGTACCGACCGGGGAGCTGTTTTTT.

Many counts were recorded for this clonotype. The chain has TRBV24-1 and TRBJ2-1; TRBD1 agrees at 11 bases. This CDR3 is 15 amino acids long. V shed 3 bases and J 6 bases; nucleotides not matched to a gene: 3. The germline V gene has CDR1 KGHDR and CDR2 SFDVKD. For the CDR3, the DNA is TGTGCCACCAGTGATCCGGGGACAGGGGGCAATGAGCAGTTCTTC. Residues: CATSDPGTGGNEQFF.

The gene calls are TRBV12-3 or TRBV12-4 and TRBJ2-4, with 12 bases fitting TRBD2. J lost 5 bases, V lost 4 bases, and 9 bases had no gene match. This CDR3 contains 17 residues. CDR3 nucleotides: TGTGCCAGCAGTTCTGCCTCTAGCGGGGGGGCCCAAAACATTCAGTACTTC. It is translated as CASSSASSGGAQNIQYF.

This chain links TRBV6-5 with TRBJ1-1, with no clear D. Germline V gives CDR1 MNHEY, CDR2 SVGAGI. Between the trimmed V and J ends, which lost 0 bases and 1 base, there was a span of 6 bases. This CDR3 has 14 amino acids. CDR3 nucleotide sequence: TGTGCCAGCAGTTACTCGTCCCCGAACACTGAAGCTTTCTTT. Its translation: CASSYSSPNTEAFF.

There are a few counts of this clonotype. The chain employs TRBV5-5 and TRBJ1-1, with 7 bases that match TRBD1. The trim removed 0 bases at V and 0 bases at J, leaving 5 bases unmatched. The length of the CDR3 is 16 residues. The germline gives CDR1 SGHKS, CDR2 YYEKEE (reference sequence). The CDR3 reads CASSLVGGGLNTEAFF. DNA for the CDR3: TGTGCCAGCAGCTTGGTCGGAGGGGGCCTGAACACTGAAGCTTTCTTT.

This clonotype was seen only a few times. This sequence joins TRBV6-5 and TRBJ1-2; D is unclear. V was pared by 4 bases and J by 8 bases, with 17 bases between. Germline V gene lookup returns CDR1 MNHEY and CDR2 SVGAGI. The CDR3 extends over 14 amino acids. This CDR3 is CASSSGRYFEGYTF. In DNA form, the CDR3 reads TGTGCCAGCAGTTCGGGCCGATACTTCGAGGGCTACACCTTC.

This clonotype was observed a handful of times. The chain combines TRBV6-6 with TRBJ2-7, with TRBD1 matching 8 bases. V shed 5 bases, J shed 3 bases, and the junction held 6 bases outside the gene matches. In germline, CDR1 is MNHNY, CDR2 SVGAGI (reference sequence). The CDR3 consists of 14 residues. In nucleotides, the CDR3 is TGTGCCAGCAGTCCGGACAGGGCCCGCTACGAGCAGTACTTC. Its translation is CASSPDRARYEQYF.

This clonotype has only a few counts. The chain recombines TRBV6-6 with TRBJ1-1; tentatively, D is TRBD1 (6 bases). Germline loops: CDR1 MNHNY, CDR2 SVGAGI (reference sequence). There are 16 residues in the CDR3. Trimming left V 6 bases short and J 5 bases short, with 22 bases between. CDR3 loop: CASRPEIQGRRTEAFF. The CDR3 DNA follows: TGTGCCAGCAGACCCGAAATCCAGGGGCGGCGGACTGAAGCTTTCTTT.

This clonotype was observed a handful of times. This CDR3 is CASSRGYSGNTIYF. The CDR3 DNA is TGTGCCAGCAGCCGGGGCTACTCTGGAAACACCATATATTTT. This chain joins TRBV2 and TRBJ1-3, with D perhaps TRBD1 (5 bases). There are 14 residues in the CDR3. Germline assignment: CDR1 SNHLY and CDR2 FYNNEI. V was pared by 6 bases and J by 0 bases, with 9 bases between. The whole variable domain, filled in from reference TRBV2 and TRBJ1-3, reads EPEVTQTPSHQVTQMGQEVILRCVPISNHLYFYWYRQILGQKVEFLVSFYNNEISEKSEIFDDQFSVERPDGSNFTLKIRSTKLEDSAMYFCASSRGYSGNTIYFGEGSWLTVV.

The V and J genes are TRBV12-3 or TRBV12-4 and TRBJ2-7; D might be TRBD1 or TRBD2, each matching 5 bases. The CDR3 runs 14 residues. The V end was cut by 5 bases, the J end by 2 bases, with 13 bases between. The CDR3 reads CASSGTDPTYEQYF. CDR3 nucleotide sequence: TGTGCCAGCAGTGGGACGGATCCAACCTACGAGCAGTACTTC.

J is TRBJ2-3 and V is TRBV4-3, with 8 positions matching TRBD2. The CDR3 is made up of 17 amino acids. J lost 6 bases, V lost 2 bases, and 13 bases had no gene match. The germline V gene has CDR1 LGHNA and CDR2 YSLEER. DNA of the CDR3: TGCGCCAGCAGCCAAAACGTACTAGGTAGCGGGGCTGATACGCAGTATTTT. Its protein is CASSQNVLGSGADTQYF.

The chain carries TRBV24-1 and TRBJ2-3; 9 bases line up with TRBD1. CDR3 length: 17 residues. Germline lookup yields CDR1 KGHDR and CDR2 SFDVKD. V was pared by 3 bases and J by 1 base, with 7 bases of the junction left unmatched. CDR3 nucleotides: TGTGCCACCAGTGATCCGGGGGACAGGGAGGGCACAGATACGCAGTATTTT. Translating gives CATSDPGDREGTDTQYF.

The sample holds a few counts of this clonotype. This sequence joins TRBV7-2 and TRBJ2-3; tentative D call: TRBD1 (7 bases). V was trimmed by 10 bases and J by 2 bases, leaving 16 bases between them. CDR1 is SGHTA and CDR2 is FQGNSA in the germline V gene. The CDR3 consists of 14 residues. CDR3: CAIRRDSNTDTQYF. The CDR3, as DNA: TGTGCCATCCGGCGGGACAGTAACACAGATACGCAGTATTTT.

The V and J genes are TRBV29-1 and TRBJ1-4; no clear D. The CDR3 consists of 15 residues. Germline V gene data show CDR1 as SQVTM and CDR2 as ANQGSEA. Trimming shortened V by 3 bases and J by 0 bases, and 11 bases separated the two germline ends. As DNA, the CDR3 is TGCAGCGTTGATTCTGGAGTTTCAACTAATGAAAAACTGTTTTTT. It specifies CSVDSGVSTNEKLFF.

The chain links TRBV27 to TRBJ2-3, with 9 bases identical to TRBD2. The CDR3 is 15 residues long. The V gene end was trimmed by 3 bases and the J gene end by 5 bases; junction bases not matched to a gene: 6. Germline CDR1 MNHEY, CDR2 SMNVEV (reference sequence). The CDR3 region has the DNA TGTGCCAGCAGTTTCGGGCTAGCGGGGTTAGATACGCAGTATTTT. Amino acid sequence: CASSFGLAGLDTQYF.

This clonotype turned up a few times. The rearrangement uses TRBV7-4 and TRBJ2-1; D ambiguous. Trimming shortened V by 2 bases and J by 6 bases, and 11 bases separated the two germline ends. Germline V gene sequence: CDR1 SGHVT, CDR2 SQSDAQ. CDR3 length equals 14 residues. The CDR3 DNA reads as TGTGCCAGCAGCTTAACCGTCTCCACCAATGAGCAGTTCTTC. Amino acids: CASSLTVSTNEQFF.

This chain uses TRBV7-2 with TRBJ1-5; D is undetermined. The CDR3 is 14 amino acids. The germline V gene has CDR1 SGHTA and CDR2 FQGNSA. Trimming took off 2 bases at V and 4 bases at J, with 9 bases between the two ends. The CDR3 nucleotides are TGTGCCAGCAGCTTAATGGGTCTTAATCAGCCCCAGCATTTT. This encodes CASSLMGLNQPQHF.

The J gene is TRBJ2-7, the V gene TRBV9, with D possibly TRBD1 on 5 matching bases. Trimming removed 4 bases from V and 8 bases from J, with 25 bases in between. CDR1 is SGDLS, CDR2 YYNGEE, per germline. The CDR3 covers 16 residues. The CDR3 DNA reads TGTGCCAGCAGCCCACAAGCCCCTTTGGCCCAGGGCCAGCAGTACTTC. Its translation is CASSPQAPLAQGQQYF.

This chain links TRBV20-1 with TRBJ1-1; D is unresolved. This CDR3 is 18 amino acids long. Per the germline V gene, CDR1 is DFQATT and CDR2 is SNEGSKA (reference sequence). V lost 1 base and J 1 base, leaving 22 bases between the germline ends. The CDR3 spells CSARGVDWTASENTEAFF. The DNA for the CDR3 is TGCAGTGCTAGAGGGGTAGATTGGACGGCAAGTGAGAACACTGAAGCTTTCTTT.

This clonotype was seen more than once but under ten times. The chain combines TRBV7-2 with TRBJ2-3; D uncertain. The V and J ends lost 5 bases and 2 bases respectively, with 17 bases between them. Germline V gives CDR1 SGHTA, CDR2 FQGNSA. The CDR3 runs 16 residues. The CDR3 loop is CASSPAVAGVTDTQYF. CDR3 DNA sequence: TGTGCCAGCAGCCCCGCGGTAGCAGGAGTCACAGATACGCAGTATTTT.

Only a few counts were recorded for this clonotype. The chain recombines TRBV20-1 with TRBJ1-6; D gene unclear. The CDR3 has 14 amino acids. V was pared by 3 bases and J by 7 bases, with 13 bases between. Germline CDR1 DFQATT, CDR2 SNEGSKA (reference sequence). The CDR3 sequence: CSARSPGPNSPLHF. Here the CDR3 DNA reads TGCAGTGCTAGGTCTCCGGGCCCGAATTCACCCCTCCACTTT.

This clonotype was seen at least ten times. The CDR3 reads CASSQWMGETQYF. CDR3 DNA: TGCGCCAGCAGCCAGTGGATGGGAGAGACCCAGTACTTC. V usage is TRBV4-1 and J usage is TRBJ2-5; D not resolved. Germline V lookup: CDR1 MGHRA, CDR2 YSYEKL. The CDR3 consists of 13 residues. Trimming removed 3 bases from V and 4 bases from J, with 9 bases in between.

The chain joins TRBV12-3 or TRBV12-4 to TRBJ1-5; D might be TRBD1 (6 bases). The germline V and J ends were trimmed by 6 bases and 8 bases, with 14 bases remaining between them. This CDR3 spans 13 amino acids. Here the CDR3 reads CASRRRQDKPQHF. CDR3 sequence (DNA): TGTGCCAGCAGGCGCCGACAGGATAAGCCCCAGCATTTT.

The chain is built from TRBV14 and TRBJ1-2; D is unresolved. Germline V gene sequence: CDR1 SGHDN, CDR2 FVKESK. V lost 1 base and J lost 0, with 3 bases in between. CDR3 length: 13 amino acids. The CDR3 bases are TGTGCCAGCAGCCAAGGGGCTAACTATGGCTACACCTTC. Translation gives CASSQGANYGYTF.

In this sample, this clonotype turned up a few times. This rearrangement joins TRBV20-1 to TRBJ2-2, with D unresolved. The CDR3 runs to 13 residues. CDR1 is DFQATT and CDR2 is SNEGSKA in the germline V gene (reference sequence). The V end lost 0 bases, the J end lost 7 bases, and 9 bases lay between the germline ends. CDR3 bases: TGCAGTGCTAGAGATGCCAGCCGCGGGGAGCTGTTTTTT. Translation: CSARDASRGELFF.

This chain links TRBV7-9 with TRBJ2-5; no reliable D call. Germline values: CDR1 SEHNR, CDR2 FQNEAQ (reference sequence). The CDR3 covers 14 residues. Trimming took off 6 bases at V and 3 bases at J, with 14 bases between the two ends. This chain's CDR3 is CASSIFGLEETQYF. The CDR3 DNA follows: TGTGCCAGCAGTATCTTTGGGCTCGAAGAGACCCAGTACTTC.